The T cell receptor (beta chain) under discussion was sequenced for a study of CD8+CD57+ T cells in acquired aplastic anemia. CDR3 and TCR beta VDJ profiling relied on a genomic DNA template. TCRdb itself ran the reads through MiXCR, one entry per CDR3 protein. Altogether about 210,000 distinct CDR3 sequences are present, about a third being singletons, with the ten largest covering 0.95% to 1.3%. Trimming shortened V by 6 bases and J by 0 bases, and 12 bases separated the two germline ends. Germline CDR1 SNHLY, CDR2 FYNNEI. The CDR3 consists of 14 residues. This clonotype has a handful of counts. A much larger clone lies a single base off, so this may be a read error.

The genes are TRBV2 and TRBJ2-7; D may be TRBD1 (5 bases). The origin of this receptor is a human donor in good health, serving as a control. Sequencing was performed on sorted CD4+, CD8+, or CD8+CD57+ T cells (not recorded which) from PBMCs. The CDR3 region has the DNA TGTGCCAGCAGAGATGACAGTTCCTCCTACGAGCAGTACTTC. Its translation is CASRDDSSSYEQYF.